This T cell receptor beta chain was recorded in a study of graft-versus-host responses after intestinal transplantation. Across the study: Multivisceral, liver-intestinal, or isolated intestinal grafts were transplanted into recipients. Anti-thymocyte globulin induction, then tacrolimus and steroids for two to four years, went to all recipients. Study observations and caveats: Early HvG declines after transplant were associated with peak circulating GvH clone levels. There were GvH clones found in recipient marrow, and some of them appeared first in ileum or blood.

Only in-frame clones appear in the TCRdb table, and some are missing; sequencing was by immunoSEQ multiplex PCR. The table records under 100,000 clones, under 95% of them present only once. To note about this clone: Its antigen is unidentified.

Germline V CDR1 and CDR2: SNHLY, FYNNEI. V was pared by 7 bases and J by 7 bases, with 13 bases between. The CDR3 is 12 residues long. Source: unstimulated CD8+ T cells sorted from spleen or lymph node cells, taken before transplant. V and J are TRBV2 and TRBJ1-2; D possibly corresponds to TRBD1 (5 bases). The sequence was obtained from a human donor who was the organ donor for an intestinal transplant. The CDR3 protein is CASNAGTRGYTF. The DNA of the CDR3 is TGTGCCAGCAATGCAGGGACTCGTGGCTACACCTTC.